One and the same sample provided the 12 T cell receptor beta chains below, sequenced in a study of beta chain features in type 1 diabetes. Expressed TCRB transcripts got sequenced, as all isolated RNA was reverse transcribed. The protocol was immunoSEQ multiplex PCR, while the TCRdb copy is restricted to in-frame clones and leaves out a portion. The sample lists some 350,000 clones, around a tenth occurring once. These receptors lack a known antigen. Study-wide results and limits: A moderate, significant TCRB CDR3 shortening appeared in type 1 diabetes across four CD4+ subsets.

Sequencing input: central memory CD4+ T cells from blood. The receptors derive from a man aged 30 to 45 with type 1 diabetes.

This clone was found a few times. The chain links TRBV7-2 to TRBJ1-4; D is undetermined. Between the trimmed V and J ends, which lost 1 base and 5 bases, there was a span of 11 bases. Germline V gene lookup returns CDR1 SGHTA and CDR2 FQGNSA. This CDR3 spans 15 amino acids. The CDR3 reads CASSLGQAANEKLFF. The CDR3, as DNA: TGTGCCAGCAGCTTAGGTCAGGCGGCGAATGAAAAACTGTTTTTT.

This clone has just a few counts. This sequence joins TRBV5-4 and TRBJ2-1; the match to TRBD2 covers 7 bases. Germline V gene sequence: CDR1 SGHNT, CDR2 YYREEE (reference sequence). Losses at the gene ends were 4 bases for V and 7 bases for J; bases not matched to a gene: 11. The CDR3 has 15 residues. CDR3 nucleotide sequence: TGTGCCAGCAGCCCAGCGACTAGCCCGTTAAATGAGCAGTTCTTC. Its translation: CASSPATSPLNEQFF.

This clone was counted only a few times. This chain links TRBV5-1 with TRBJ1-1; D uncertain. Per germline, CDR1 SGHRS and CDR2 YFSETQ. The V and J ends lost 4 bases and 6 bases respectively, with 16 bases between them. The length of the CDR3 is 14 residues. CDR3 sequence (DNA): TGCGCCAGCAGCCCCGGAGAGGTTCCCGCTGAAGCTTTCTTT. Translation: CASSPGEVPAEAFF.

This clone was observed a handful of times. This sequence joins TRBV7-2 and TRBJ2-7, with a weak D call TRBD1 (5 bases). This CDR3 is 14 amino acids long. Trimming took 1 base from V and 2 from J, leaving 9 bases between them. Germline V lookup: CDR1 SGHTA, CDR2 FQGNSA. CDR3 DNA sequence: TGTGCCAGCAGCTTAGACGGACACCCCTACGAGCAGTACTTC. It is translated as CASSLDGHPYEQYF.

The chain couples TRBV7-2 to TRBJ1-2, with D maybe TRBD1 (6 bases). V was cut by 0 bases and J by 2 bases, with 10 bases left in between. This CDR3 has 15 residues. Germline CDR1 SGHTA, CDR2 FQGNSA. The CDR3 nucleotides are TGTGCCAGCAGCTTAGCTCAGGGGACCAACTATGGCTACACCTTC. It translates to CASSLAQGTNYGYTF.

CDR3 sequence reads: CASSQAKYEQYF. The CDR3 DNA follows: TGTGCCAGCAGCCAAGCCAAGTACGAGCAGTACTTC. The chain has TRBV27 and TRBJ2-7; D gene ambiguous. Trimming pared 6 bases from V and 4 bases from J, leaving 10 bases between. CDR1 and CDR2 (germline): MNHEY, SMNVEV (reference sequence). The CDR3 loop spans 12 amino acids.

The chain couples TRBV28 to TRBJ1-3; D uncertain. The CDR3 is made up of 13 amino acids. V lost 6 bases to trimming and J lost 4 bases, with 10 bases between them. Germline V CDR1 and CDR2: MDHEN, SYDVKM. The CDR3: CASRGREGNTIYF. The DNA for the CDR3 is TGTGCCAGCAGGGGGAGGGAGGGAAACACCATATATTTT.

The chain employs TRBV28 and TRBJ2-2, with D hard to call. V lost 3 bases and J lost 6, with 14 bases in between. The germline gives CDR1 MDHEN, CDR2 SYDVKM. The CDR3 is 15 residues long. The CDR3 coding sequence is TGTGCCAGCAGTTTTCGGACCCATAAGTCCGGGGAGCTGTTTTTT. Protein: CASSFRTHKSGELFF.

This clone has only a few counts. The chain recombines TRBV28 with TRBJ2-7; no reliable D call. The CDR3 extends over 12 amino acids. Germline V CDR1 and CDR2: MDHEN, SYDVKM. With 7 bases removed from V and 2 bases from J, the gap between germline ends came to 9 bases. Written as DNA, the CDR3 is TGTGCCAGCATGGGCGGAGCCTACGAGCAGTACTTC. Translation: CASMGGAYEQYF.

This clone has only a few counts. The chain combines TRBV28 with TRBJ1-5; D perhaps matches TRBD1 (6 bases). V was pared by 6 bases and J by 5 bases, with 17 bases between. The CDR3 runs to 15 residues. Looked up from germline, CDR1 is MDHEN and CDR2 is SYDVKM. The CDR3 nucleotides are TGTGCCAGCAGGCAAACAGGGAGGTGGGATCAGCCCCAGCATTTT. Translated, it gives CASRQTGRWDQPQHF.

Concerning this clone: Its ends do not fully match the called genes, so a read error is possible. This chain joins TRBV10-3 and TRBJ2-2, with 8 bases fitting TRBD1. The germline V gene encodes CDR1 ENHRY and CDR2 SYGVKD. The CDR3 sequence is 15 residues long. CDR3 in DNA: TGTGCCATCAGTGATGCGCAGGGGGCTGGCGGGAAGCTGGTTTTT. Its translation is CAISDAQGAGGKLVF.

The V and J genes are TRBV6-5 and TRBJ2-7; 12 positions agree with TRBD1. The CDR3 has 15 amino acids. Per germline, CDR1 MNHEY and CDR2 SVGAGI. With 2 bases clipped from V and 5 bases from J, the junction kept 4 bases outside the gene matches. The CDR3 is CASSYRGTGGDEQYF. DNA for the CDR3: TGTGCCAGCAGTTACCGGGGGACAGGGGGCGACGAGCAGTACTTC.